This T cell receptor beta chain was found in a study of blood T cell repertoires in COVID-19. Study at large: COVID-19 samples, acute and convalescent, were from the United States, Italy and Spain. T cells, B-cell-depleted T cells, or PBMCs supplied cDNA or gDNA.

Authors' data handling: Using reference gene primer amplification, nucleated cell counts were estimated. TCRdb keeps only in-frame clones here, not all; method: immunoSEQ multiplex PCR. D and trimming come from the DNA, and the V and J calls and clone size come from that table. The sample lists 110,000 to 150,000 clones; 80% to 90% were seen once. The sample comprised peripheral blood. This sequence was found in a man aged 55-75 years with active or convalescent COVID-19.

CDR3 nucleotides: TGTGCCAGTAGCCTTGGACCGGGAACCAATCAGCCCCAGCATTTT. Translating gives CASSLGPGTNQPQHF. The J gene is TRBJ1-5, the V gene TRBV19, with D uncertain. Germline assignment: CDR1 LNHDA and CDR2 SQIVND (reference sequence). CDR3 size: 15 residues. The V end was cut by 6 bases, the J end by 3 bases, with 15 bases between.